This T cell receptor beta chain was captured by sequencing in a study of identical twins. This clonotype was found many times. With 3 bases removed from V and 0 bases from J, the gap between germline ends came to 9 bases. This CDR3 region has 13 residues. CDR1 and CDR2 (germline): GTSNPN, SVGIG (reference sequence). Unique molecular identifiers were present on cDNA, and template switching added a universal primer site. TCRdb reanalysed the 5' RACE reads using MiXCR and keeps one entry per CDR3 protein. Of about 390,000 distinct CDR3 sequences detected, 7% to 9.5% appear once; the ten largest clones hold 7.5% to 9.5%.

Input material: naive T cells sorted from blood. This chain connects TRBV30 to TRBJ2-7, with D unclear. The TCR comes from a woman aged 50 to 60 in good health. The CDR3 DNA follows: TGTGCCTGGAGCAGCCCGAGCTCCTACGAGCAGTACTTC. It codes for CAWSSPSSYEQYF.